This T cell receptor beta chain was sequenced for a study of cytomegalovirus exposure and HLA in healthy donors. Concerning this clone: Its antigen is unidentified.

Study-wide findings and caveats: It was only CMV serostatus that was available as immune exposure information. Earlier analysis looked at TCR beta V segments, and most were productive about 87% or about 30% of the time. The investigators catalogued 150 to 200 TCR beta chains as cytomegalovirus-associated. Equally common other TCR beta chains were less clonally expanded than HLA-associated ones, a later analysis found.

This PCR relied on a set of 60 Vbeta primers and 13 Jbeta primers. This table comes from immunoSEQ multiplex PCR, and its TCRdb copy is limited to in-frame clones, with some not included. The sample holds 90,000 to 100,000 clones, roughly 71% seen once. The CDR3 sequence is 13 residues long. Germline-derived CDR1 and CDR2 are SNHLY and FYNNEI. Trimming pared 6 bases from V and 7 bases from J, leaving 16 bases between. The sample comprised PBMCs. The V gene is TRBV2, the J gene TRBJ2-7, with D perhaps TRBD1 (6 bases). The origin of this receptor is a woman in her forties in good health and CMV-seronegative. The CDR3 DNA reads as TGTGCCAGCAGCGCGGACCAGGGGTCTGAGCAGTACTTC. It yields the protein CASSADQGSEQYF.